This TCR beta chain was identified during a study of blood T cell repertoires in COVID-19. Study at large: COVID-19 samples from acute and convalescent phases originated in the United States, Italy and Spain. PBMCs, B-cell-depleted T cells, or T cells were the source of the cDNA or gDNA that made up the material.

Original analysis: Nucleated cell number was recorded as an estimate derived from reference gene primer amplification. Assay: immunoSEQ multiplex PCR; the TCRdb copy retains only in-frame clones and omits some. Clone size and the V and J calls come from that table; the DNA yielded D and trimming. The data contain a few hundred thousand clones, just over 85% of them singletons. V gave up 8 bases and J gave up 6 bases, with 20 bases separating them. The CDR3 runs 15 residues. Germline CDR1 and CDR2: LNHNV and YYDKDF (reference sequence). Self-reported history from a screening survey and questionnaire set each donor's cohort.

The V and J genes are TRBV15 and TRBJ1-5; D not resolved. The clonotype originates from a middle-aged woman with acute COVID-19. Sequencing was done on a sample of PBMCs or T cells enriched from blood (not recorded which). CDR3 sequence (DNA): TGTGCCACCTCGCCAGTAGGAGCATCTGGTCAGCCCCAGCATTTT. It specifies CATSPVGASGQPQHF.